Given below is one T cell receptor (beta chain) in context. The data were obtained in a study of blood T cell repertoires in COVID-19. Study-level background: COVID-19 samples from acute and convalescent phases originated in the United States, Italy and Spain. From T cells, B-cell-depleted T cells, or PBMCs came the material, which was cDNA or gDNA.

Trimming took 8 bases from V and 2 from J, leaving 19 bases between them. CDR1 and CDR2 from the germline V gene are SNHLY and FYNNEI. The CDR3 has 15 amino acids. Authors' methods: Amplification of reference gene primers provided the estimated nucleated cell counts. This table comes from immunoSEQ multiplex PCR, and its TCRdb copy is limited to in-frame clones, with some not included. V and J calls and clone size are as listed in that table; D and trimming were resolved from the DNA. This table has under 500,000 clones, approximately 90% appearing once. The receptor comes from a woman aged 30 to 39 with acute or convalescent COVID-19. What was sequenced was peripheral blood. V and J are TRBV2 and TRBJ2-7; D is undetermined. The CDR3: CASLSSGWRTYEQYF. CDR3 bases: TGTGCCAGCTTGTCTTCAGGATGGCGTACCTACGAGCAGTACTTC.